Listed below are T cell receptor beta chains from one sample, sequenced in a study of CD8 T cells in Susac syndrome. TCRdb passed the immunoSEQ multiplex PCR reads through MiXCR, listing each CDR3 protein once. The table includes a few hundred thousand distinct CDR3 sequences, about 91% detected once. The source material was CD4+ T cells from PBMCs. The receptor set was obtained from a human donor with multiple sclerosis. Each CDR3 is given with its conserved first and last residue. A D gene is named only where the DNA matches it firmly. Clone size is stated in some rows and not others, as once, few, many or a class when expanded.

clone_size | j_call | v_call | d_call | cdr3_aa | cdr3_nt
NA | TRBJ1-1 | TRBV3-1 | NA | CASSHQARNTEAFF | TGTGCCAGCAGCCATCAGGCCCGGAACACTGAAGCTTTCTTT
NA | TRBJ1-6 | TRBV5-1 | TRBD1 | CASSGGTGNSPLHF | TGCGCCAGCAGCGGCGGGACAGGGAATTCACCCCTCCACTTT
NA | TRBJ2-6 | TRBV4-1 | TRBD1 | CASSQGAFYSAANVLTF | TGCGCCAGCTCCCAGGGGGCCTTTTACTCTGCGGCCAACGTCCTGACTTTC
NA | TRBJ2-3 | TRBV19 | NA | CASNRVGSDTQYF | TGTGCCAGTAATCGAGTGGGCTCAGATACGCAGTATTTT
NA | TRBJ1-1 | TRBV20-1 | TRBD1 | CSASRSWDSKTEAFF | TGCAGTGCTAGCAGGAGTTGGGACAGCAAGACTGAAGCTTTCTTT
NA | TRBJ2-7 | TRBV29-1 | NA | CSVGTRAGDEQYF | TGCAGCGTCGGGACACGGGCGGGTGACGAGCAGTACTTC
once | TRBJ2-2 | TRBV20-1 | TRBD1 | CSARQQGTGELFF | TGCAGTGCTAGACAACAGGGGACCGGGGAGCTGTTTTTT
once | TRBJ2-2 | TRBV7-3 | NA | CASSLTSVRGGELFF | TGTGCCAGCAGCTTAACCTCCGTAAGGGGCGGGGAGCTGTTTTTT
NA | TRBJ1-1 | TRBV5-4 | NA | CASRAGLGNTEAFF | TGTGCCAGCAGAGCAGGGTTGGGGAACACTGAAGCTTTCTTT
NA | TRBJ1-3 | TRBV5-1 | NA | CASSTGQSSGNTIYF | TGCGCCAGCAGCACCGGACAGAGCTCTGGAAACACCATATATTTT
NA | TRBJ1-2 | TRBV4-1 | NA | CASSQEGVQGGYGYTF | TGCGCCAGCAGCCAAGAAGGGGTGCAGGGAGGCTATGGCTACACCTTC
NA | TRBJ2-5 | TRBV20-1 | NA | CSAPGDVETQYF | TGCAGTGCCCCAGGGGACGTAGAGACCCAGTACTTC
NA | TRBJ1-2 | TRBV5-1 | NA | CASTVPRPYGYTF | TGCGCCAGCACCGTGCCCCGGCCCTATGGCTACACCTTC
NA | TRBJ2-2 | TRBV7-2 | NA | CASSLALIRNTGELFF | TGTGCCAGCAGCTTAGCGTTGATAAGGAACACCGGGGAGCTGTTTTTT
NA | TRBJ2-7 | TRBV7-3 | TRBD1 | CASSLTGGQGTYEQYF | TGTGCCAGCAGCTTAACCGGAGGACAGGGGACGTACGAGCAGTACTTC
NA | TRBJ1-2 | TRBV6-5 | TRBD1 | CASSRDRVIYGYTF | TGTGCCAGCAGCCGGGACAGGGTTATCTATGGCTACACCTTC
NA | TRBJ2-1 | TRBV12-3/TRBV12-4 | TRBD2 | CASMVGASGRVGEQFF | TGTGCCAGCATGGTCGGTGCTAGCGGCAGGGTGGGAGAGCAGTTCTTC
NA | TRBJ1-5 | TRBV12-3/TRBV12-4 | NA | CASSHNLRDQPQHF | TGTGCCAGCAGTCACAATCTCAGGGATCAGCCCCAGCATTTT
NA | TRBJ2-7 | TRBV20-1 | NA | CSARSLRADSYEQYF | TGCAGTGCTAGGTCCTTAAGGGCGGACTCCTACGAGCAGTACTTC
NA | TRBJ1-5 | TRBV19 | NA | CASSGSGARVVHQPQHF | TGTGCCAGTAGCGGCTCAGGAGCGCGGGTAGTCCATCAGCCCCAGCATTTT
NA | TRBJ2-2 | TRBV12-3/TRBV12-4 | NA | CASRSGSTGELFF | TGTGCCAGCAGAAGCGGTTCCACCGGGGAGCTGTTTTTT
NA | TRBJ2-7 | TRBV5-1 | TRBD1 | CASSRGDRVDEQYF | TGCGCCAGCAGCCGAGGGGACAGGGTCGACGAGCAGTACTTC
NA | TRBJ1-5 | TRBV24-1 | NA | CATSAGPVYSNQPQHF | TGTGCCACCAGCGCGGGACCCGTTTATAGCAATCAGCCCCAGCATTTT
NA | TRBJ2-3 | TRBV5-1 | NA | CASEVQYF | TGCGCCAGCGAAGTCCAGTATTTT
NA | TRBJ2-1 | TRBV6-2/TRBV6-3 | NA | CASRRESEQFF | TGTGCCAGCAGGCGGGAATCTGAGCAGTTCTTC
NA | TRBJ2-3 | TRBV4-1 | TRBD2 | CASRPLLASSTDTQYF | TGCGCCAGCAGACCCCTACTAGCGTCTAGCACAGATACGCAGTATTTT
NA | TRBJ1-1 | TRBV5-4 | NA | CASSRGRLENTEAFF | TGTGCCAGCAGCAGAGGCCGGCTGGAGAACACTGAAGCTTTCTTT
NA | TRBJ2-1 | TRBV19 | NA | CASSILGTRSYNEQFF | TGTGCCAGTAGTATCCTCGGGACTCGCTCCTACAATGAGCAGTTCTTC
NA | TRBJ2-5 | TRBV12-3/TRBV12-4 | TRBD2 | CASSGSGGRETQYF | TGTGCCAGCAGCGGCAGCGGGGGGCGAGAGACCCAGTACTTC
NA | TRBJ1-2 | TRBV3-1 | NA | CASSQAVNGYTF | TGTGCCAGCAGCCAAGCAGTGAACGGCTACACCTTC
NA | TRBJ1-2 | TRBV29-1 | TRBD1 | CSVVGQGDYTF | TGCAGCGTTGTGGGACAGGGCGACTACACCTTC
NA | TRBJ1-2 | TRBV4-3 | NA | CASSQGARPGRNYGYTF | TGCGCCAGCAGCCAAGGCGCCCGGCCGGGACGGAACTATGGCTACACCTTC
NA | TRBJ1-6 | TRBV6-1 | TRBD1 | CASSRTTGDYNSPLHF | TGTGCCAGCAGTAGAACGACAGGGGATTATAATTCACCCCTCCACTTT
NA | TRBJ1-1 | TRBV29-1 | NA | CSVLGVWDTEAFF | TGCAGCGTTCTTGGCGTATGGGACACTGAAGCTTTCTTT
NA | TRBJ2-2 | TRBV6-2/TRBV6-3 | TRBD1 | CASSGPGGRELFF | TGTGCCAGCAGTGGCCCAGGGGGCCGGGAGCTGTTTTTT
NA | TRBJ2-5 | TRBV29-1 | TRBD2 | CSARVAGEETQYF | TGCAGCGCACGAGTCGCGGGGGAAGAGACCCAGTACTTC
NA | TRBJ1-1 | TRBV29-1 | NA | CSGGNADTEAFF | TGCAGCGGTGGGAACGCGGACACTGAAGCTTTCTTT
NA | TRBJ1-2 | TRBV2 | NA | CASSEARVNYGYTF | TGTGCCAGCAGTGAAGCCAGAGTTAACTATGGCTACACCTTC
NA | TRBJ1-5 | TRBV5-1 | TRBD1 | CASSPGQGSGQPQHF | TGCGCCAGCAGCCCGGGACAGGGGAGCGGTCAGCCCCAGCATTTT
NA | TRBJ2-4 | TRBV6-5 | TRBD2 | CASSRNNGEGNIQYF | TGTGCCAGCAGCCGGAATAACGGGGAGGGAAACATTCAGTACTTC
once | TRBJ1-5 | TRBV30 | NA | CAWTDDVSNQPQHF | TGTGCCTGGACTGACGACGTTAGCAATCAGCCCCAGCATTTT
NA | TRBJ1-1 | TRBV6-6 | NA | CASNEVGLNTEVFF | TGTGCCAGCAATGAGGTGGGACTGAACACTGAAGTTTTCTTT
NA | TRBJ2-1 | TRBV29-1 | TRBD2 | CSVIGGLAGVEEQFF | TGCAGCGTCATTGGGGGACTAGCGGGAGTGGAAGAGCAGTTCTTC
NA | TRBJ1-3 | TRBV20-1 | NA | CSATPQGRPVRSGNTIYF | TGCAGTGCGACTCCTCAGGGACGCCCGGTCAGGTCTGGAAACACCATATATTTT
NA | TRBJ2-6 | TRBV7-3 | TRBD2 | CASSYRTSGSTGANVLTF | TGTGCCAGCAGCTACAGGACTAGCGGGAGTACTGGGGCCAACGTCCTGACTTTC
NA | TRBJ1-1 | TRBV23-1 | NA | CASSPAPPGMNTEAFF | TGCGCCAGCAGTCCAGCGCCCCCGGGAATGAACACTGAAGCTTTCTTT
NA | TRBJ1-1 | TRBV14 | NA | CASSFRVGAEAFF | TGTGCCAGCAGCTTCCGGGTCGGGGCTGAAGCTTTCTTT
NA | TRBJ2-6 | TRBV10-3 | TRBD1 | CAISADRARSGANVLTF | TGTGCCATCAGTGCGGACAGGGCTCGGTCTGGGGCCAACGTCCTGACTTTC
NA | TRBJ2-2 | TRBV6-2/TRBV6-3 | NA | CASKITSFPGELFF | TGTGCCAGCAAGATTACTAGCTTCCCCGGGGAGCTGTTTTTT
NA | TRBJ2-5 | TRBV12-3/TRBV12-4 | TRBD2 | CASRSRRGVTQYF | TGTGCCAGCAGGTCACGGCGGGGGGTGACCCAGTACTTC
NA | TRBJ1-1 | TRBV24-1 | TRBD1 | CATSDRMDRGVAFF | TGTGCCACCAGTGACCGTATGGACAGGGGGGTTGCTTTCTTT
NA | TRBJ1-2 | TRBV29-1 | NA | CSVLGGITF | TGCAGCGTTCTGGGGGGGATCACCTTC